The 21 T cell receptor beta chains presented below share a single source sample, sequenced in a study of PD-L1 blockade in urothelial cancer. Clones were read by immunoSEQ multiplex PCR, and TCRdb kept only the in-frame ones, dropping some. The sample holds 95,000 to 100,000 clones, over 75% seen once. The time point denotes: pretreatment peripheral blood. The sample was PBMCs, taken around atezolizumab (anti-PD-L1) treatment. The receptor set was obtained from a man aged 55 to 70 with urothelial cancer.

V and J are TRBV2 and TRBJ2-7; 8 bases agree with TRBD1. J lost 0 bases, V lost 7 bases, and 11 bases had no gene match. CDR3 length equals 16 residues. The germline V gene encodes CDR1 SNHLY and CDR2 FYNNEI. The CDR3 reads CASIRRGQEVSYEQYF. The DNA of the CDR3 is TGTGCCAGCATCCGTAGGGGACAGGAAGTCTCCTACGAGCAGTACTTC.

This chain links TRBV5-6 with TRBJ1-5, with TRBD1 identical over 7 bases. Germline-derived CDR1 and CDR2 are SGHDT and YYEEEE. J lost 1 base, V lost 3 bases, and 1 base had no gene match. This CDR3 has 14 amino acids. The CDR3 nucleotides are TGTGCCAGCAGCTGGGGACAGAGCAATCAGCCCCAGCATTTT. Its protein product is CASSWGQSNQPQHF.

The chain joins TRBV23-1 to TRBJ2-5, with D maybe TRBD1 (6 bases). TRBV23-1 has ORF status, its function being uncertain. The CDR3 has 18 amino acids. V was shortened by 1 base and J by 7 bases, with 25 bases between the two germline ends. In DNA form, the CDR3 reads TGCGCCAGCAGTCAATTTTTAGGACAGACTAAGGAGTTGTGGACCCAGTACTTC. It is translated as CASSQFLGQTKELWTQYF.

The chain couples TRBV5-4 to TRBJ1-2; the D is unclear. The CDR3 extends over 14 amino acids. The germline V and J ends were trimmed by 0 bases and 8 bases, with 14 bases remaining between them. Germline loops: CDR1 SGHNT, CDR2 YYREEE (reference sequence). In nucleotides, the CDR3 is TGTGCCAGCAGCTTGGCCGGACTTTCGGAGGGCTACACCTTC. Translated, it gives CASSLAGLSEGYTF. Together with reference TRBV5-4 and TRBJ1-2, the CDR3 gives the full variable domain: ETGVTQSPTHLIKTRGQQVTLRCSSQSGHNTVSWYQQALGQGPQFIFQYYREEENGRGNFPPRFSGLQFPNYSSELNVNALELDDSALYLCASSLAGLSEGYTFGSGTRLTVV.

This sequence joins TRBV27 and TRBJ1-2; possible D gene TRBD1, 6 bases. The CDR3 contains 17 residues. Trimming cost V 4 bases and J 7 bases, with 25 bases left between them. Germline V gene sequence: CDR1 MNHEY, CDR2 SMNVEV (reference sequence). The CDR3 nucleotides read TGTGCCAGCAGTTCTAACATGGGGCGGGGGGCGGAGTCTGGCTACACCTTC. Amino acid sequence: CASSSNMGRGAESGYTF.

The rearrangement links TRBV2 to TRBJ2-2; the match to TRBD2 covers 8 bases. The CDR3 length is 14 residues. Germline-derived CDR1 and CDR2 are SNHLY and FYNNEI. After removal of 9 bases from V and 4 bases from J, the junction contained 7 bases not matched to a gene. DNA of the CDR3: TGTGCCAGTCTAGCGGGTTCGGGCACCGGGGAGCTGTTTTTT. Amino acids: CASLAGSGTGELFF.

The rearrangement uses TRBV27 and TRBJ2-1, with 8 bases lining up with TRBD2. With 8 bases clipped from V and 7 bases from J, the junction kept 22 bases outside the gene matches. In germline, CDR1 is MNHEY, CDR2 SMNVEV (reference sequence). The CDR3 loop spans 18 amino acids. The CDR3 reads CASGRTDLGGTRLNEQFF. The CDR3, as DNA: TGTGCCAGCGGTCGGACAGACCTTGGGGGGACTAGACTTAATGAGCAGTTCTTC.

The chain carries TRBV2 and TRBJ1-1; TRBD1 is a possible D gene (6 bases). Germline CDR1 reads SNHLY; CDR2 reads FYNNEI. Between the trimmed V and J ends, which lost 4 bases and 9 bases, there was a span of 9 bases. The CDR3 totals 11 residues. CDR3 loop: CASSADRKAFF. Here the CDR3 DNA reads TGTGCCAGCAGTGCAGACAGGAAAGCTTTCTTT.

The V gene is TRBV27, the J gene TRBJ2-7, with 12 bases identical to TRBD1. The CDR3 is 16 amino acids. From germline, CDR1 is MNHEY and CDR2 SMNVEV (reference sequence). J lost 6 bases, V lost 4 bases, and 10 bases had no gene match. The CDR3 is CASSSRDRGRLGEQYF. The DNA for the CDR3 is TGTGCCAGCAGTTCCCGGGACAGGGGGCGTTTGGGCGAGCAGTACTTC.

This chain joins TRBV5-6 and TRBJ2-5, with a tentative D call TRBD2 (6 bases). In germline, CDR1 is SGHDT, CDR2 YYEEEE. There are 14 residues in the CDR3. The V end was cut by 4 bases, the J end by 4 bases, with 14 bases between. As DNA, the CDR3 is TGTGCCAGCAGCAACCCCGAGGGAGGAGAGACCCAGTACTTC. This codes for CASSNPEGGETQYF.

J is TRBJ1-6 and V is TRBV6-1; 12 bases match TRBD1. The V gene's germline CDR1 is MNHNS and CDR2 SASEGT. The CDR3 spans 15 residues. V lost 4 bases and J lost 8; bases outside the gene matches: 3. In DNA form, the CDR3 reads TGTGCCAGCAGTGCCGGGACAGGGGGCGATTCACCCCTCCACTTT. Translating gives CASSAGTGGDSPLHF.

J is TRBJ1-6 and V is TRBV18, with a weak D call TRBD1 (5 bases). The V gene lost 2 bases and the J gene lost 0 bases, with 11 bases spanning the gap. Germline assignment: CDR1 KGHSH and CDR2 LQKENI. CDR3 length: 17 amino acids. The CDR3 loop reads CASSPDGGSSYNSPLHF. The CDR3 DNA is TGTGCCAGCTCACCAGATGGGGGGAGCTCCTATAATTCACCCCTCCACTTT. Supplemented by reference TRBV18 and TRBJ1-6, the full variable domain reads NAGVMQNPRHLVRRRGQEARLRCSPMKGHSHVYWYRQLPEEGLKFMVYLQKENIIDESGMPKERFSAEFPKEGPSILRIQQVVRGDSAAYFCASSPDGGSSYNSPLHFGNGTRLTVT.

The V gene is TRBV9, the J gene TRBJ1-1, with D possibly matching TRBD1 (6 bases). The length of the CDR3 is 15 residues. V was shortened by 0 bases and J by 4 bases, with 13 bases between the two germline ends. The germline gives CDR1 SGDLS, CDR2 YYNGEE. For the CDR3, the DNA is TGTGCCAGCAGCGTAGTGGGGGGGCTGGTCACTGAAGCTTTCTTT. Protein sequence: CASSVVGGLVTEAFF.

The V gene is TRBV7-2, the J gene TRBJ2-1; tentative D call: TRBD2 (6 bases). Germline V gene lookup returns CDR1 SGHTA and CDR2 FQGNSA. The CDR3 runs 16 residues. V was trimmed by 1 base and J by 3 bases, leaving 13 bases between them. The CDR3 region is CASSLVTAGIYNEQFF. For the CDR3, the DNA is TGTGCCAGCAGCTTAGTAACGGCGGGGATCTACAATGAGCAGTTCTTC.

The chain couples TRBV5-6 to TRBJ1-1; D ambiguous. Germline V lookup: CDR1 SGHDT, CDR2 YYEEEE. This CDR3 comprises 14 residues. V shed 0 bases and J shed 5 bases, with 11 bases lying between them. The CDR3: CASSLVGVRTEAFF. CDR3 sequence (DNA): TGTGCCAGCAGCTTGGTAGGAGTTAGGACTGAAGCTTTCTTT.

The chain uses TRBV21-1 and TRBJ2-3; the D call TRBD2 from the table was never checked on the DNA. TRBV21-1 is flagged as a pseudogene. This CDR3 has 12 residues. The CDR3 DNA is TGTGCCAGCAGCCAAACGGGGGATACGCAGTATTTT. Its protein is CASSQTGDTQYF.

V usage is TRBV7-9 and J usage is TRBJ2-7; a possible D gene is TRBD1 (6 bases). Trimming took 3 bases from V and 5 from J, leaving 17 bases between them. This CDR3 region has 15 residues. Per the germline V gene, CDR1 is SEHNR and CDR2 is FQNEAQ (reference sequence). In DNA, the CDR3 is TGTGCCAGCAGCTTTGGAACAGGGCCAGGGCACGAGCAGTACTTC. Translating gives CASSFGTGPGHEQYF. The whole variable domain, remainder taken from reference TRBV7-9 and TRBJ2-7, is DTGVSQNPRHKITKRGQNVTFRCDPISEHNRLYWYRQTLGQGPEFLTYFQNEAQLEKSRLLSDRFSAERPKGSFSTLEIQRTEQGDSAMYLCASSFGTGPGHEQYFGPGTRLTVT.

Only one count was recorded for this clone. The chain joins TRBV18 to TRBJ1-5, with TRBD1 matching over 8 bases. Germline V gene data show CDR1 as KGHSH and CDR2 as LQKENI. V lost 3 bases and J lost 4; bases outside the gene matches: 5. This CDR3 has 15 residues. CDR3 nucleotides: TGTGCCAGCTCACCGGACCGGGACAGGAATCAGCCCCAGCATTTT. Translated: CASSPDRDRNQPQHF.

The chain uses TRBV7-9 and TRBJ2-3, with D possibly TRBD2 on 6 matching bases. CDR1 is SEHNR, CDR2 FQNEAQ, per germline (reference sequence). Trimming took off 5 bases at V and 4 bases at J, with 16 bases between the two ends. The length of the CDR3 is 15 residues. The CDR3 region has the DNA TGTGCCAGCAGCCCGGAGGGGTTTGGCCCAGATACGCAGTATTTT. Encoded protein: CASSPEGFGPDTQYF. The variable domain in full, with the rest retrieved from reference TRBV7-9 and TRBJ2-3, is DTGVSQNPRHKITKRGQNVTFRCDPISEHNRLYWYRQTLGQGPEFLTYFQNEAQLEKSRLLSDRFSAERPKGSFSTLEIQRTEQGDSAMYLCASSPEGFGPDTQYFGPGTRLTVL.

This rearrangement joins TRBV9 to TRBJ2-1; 12 nucleotides match TRBD2. Germline lookup yields CDR1 SGDLS and CDR2 YYNGEE. After removal of 3 bases from V and 5 bases from J, the junction contained 3 bases not matched to a gene. The CDR3 spans 15 residues. The CDR3 loop reads CASSATSGGHNEQFF. CDR3 bases: TGTGCCAGCAGCGCCACTAGCGGGGGGCACAATGAGCAGTTCTTC.

The chain couples TRBV27 to TRBJ1-5; D uncertain. The V and J ends lost 0 bases and 0 bases respectively, with 9 bases between them. The CDR3 consists of 16 residues. Germline CDR1 reads MNHEY; CDR2 reads SMNVEV (reference sequence). The chain's CDR3 is CASSLSGAYSNQPQHF. Here the CDR3 DNA reads TGTGCCAGCAGTTTATCAGGAGCTTATAGCAATCAGCCCCAGCATTTT.